This entry lists 18 T cell receptor delta chains sequenced from one sample in a study of Vδ1+ human thymocytes. Study-level points and caveats: Thymic TRG and TRD repertoires appeared highly polyclonal.

For these receptors, no antigen is known. Extracted RNA was reverse transcribed into cDNA. CDR3 amplicons came from multiplex PCR with pooled V-gene forward and constant-region reverse primers. TCRdb processed the multiplex PCR reads again with the CATT caller. The table includes about 25,000 delta-chain clones, more than 6% detected once. The source material was Vdelta1+ gamma-delta thymocytes from the thymus. As to subset: FACS-sorted CD3+ TCRalphabeta- TCRVdelta1+ TCRVdelta2- thymocytes. The receptors originated from a girl under three years old who had congenital heart surgery.

This clone has just a few counts. V gene TRDV1 combines with J gene TRDJ1; the D is unclear. Trimming stripped 0 bases from V and 4 bases from J, with 15 bases between. Germline CDR1 is TSWWSYY and CDR2 is QGS. The CDR3 is 16 residues long. CDR3 nucleotides: TGTGCTCTTGGGGAACTTACCTCTGATAAGGACGATAAACTCATCTTT. Protein sequence: CALGELTSDKDDKLIF.

The rearrangement uses TRDV1 and TRDJ1; no clear D gene. The germline gives CDR1 TSWWSYY, CDR2 QGS. The V and J ends lost 4 bases and 3 bases respectively, with 9 bases between them. The CDR3 length is 13 residues. The CDR3 sequence: CALGAVVADKLIF. In DNA form, the CDR3 reads TGTGCTCTTGGGGCCGTGGTGGCCGATAAACTCATCTTT.

The chain uses TRDV1 and TRDJ1; 7 bases fit TRDD3. The J gene was not available in TCRdb and was assigned here by matching the DNA to germline segments. CDR3 length: 21 residues. In germline, CDR1 is TSWWSYY, CDR2 QGS. V lost 0 bases to trimming and J lost 1 base; unmatched junction nucleotides: 20. CDR3 sequence (DNA): TGTGCTCTTGGGGAACTCCTACGCGAATACGAACTACTGGGGACCACCGATAAACTCATCTTT. It yields the protein CALGELLREYELLGTTDKLIF.

The chain joins TRDV1 to TRDJ1; D is possibly TRDD2 or TRDD3 (6 bases each). TCRdb is silent on the J gene; assignment here came from matching the DNA to germline. The V gene lost 0 bases and the J gene lost 9 bases, with 38 bases spanning the gap. The CDR3 is 22 amino acids. CDR1 TSWWSYY and CDR2 QGS come from the germline V gene. The CDR3 here is CALGELVTLSSSLGNSTPQLIF. The CDR3 DNA is TGTGCTCTTGGGGAACTAGTCACCCTCTCTTCCTCCCTGGGGAATTCCACCCCTCAACTCATCTTT.

The sample holds a few counts of this clone. The chain is built from TRDV1 and TRDJ1; D not resolved. From germline, CDR1 is TSWWSYY and CDR2 QGS. The CDR3 sequence is 15 residues long. Between the trimmed V and J ends, which lost 1 base and 0 bases, there was a span of 9 bases. The CDR3, as DNA: TGTGCTCTTGGGGAACGAGTTAGGGACACCGATAAACTCATCTTT. Encoded protein: CALGERVRDTDKLIF.

The J gene is TRDJ1, the V gene TRDV1; no firm D call. The CDR3 runs to 20 residues. Germline values: CDR1 TSWWSYY, CDR2 QGS. V was pared by 5 bases and J by 1 base, with 29 bases between. CDR3: CALGLQPVLFQLPCTDKLIF. CDR3 DNA sequence: TGTGCTCTTGGGCTCCAGCCCGTCCTTTTTCAACTCCCCTGCACCGATAAACTCATCTTT.

The J gene is TRDJ1, the V gene TRDV1; 8 nucleotides match TRDD3. The CDR3 has 16 amino acids. Trimming at V came to 4 bases and at J to 8 bases, leaving 15 bases not matched to a gene. Germline V gives CDR1 TSWWSYY, CDR2 QGS. The CDR3 nucleotides are TGTGCTCTTGGGGGCCGGGGTTTGGGGGATCTCCCGAAACTCATCTTT. Its protein product is CALGGRGLGDLPKLIF.

The V call is TRDV1, the J call TRDJ1, with unresolved D. This CDR3 has 21 residues. The V and J ends lost 0 bases and 1 base respectively, with 27 bases between them. Germline CDR1 TSWWSYY, CDR2 QGS. As DNA, the CDR3 is TGTGCTCTTGGGGAACTTTCTAGCTTCGCGCTTTACCGTACCGTCACCGATAAACTCATCTTT. It codes for CALGELSSFALYRTVTDKLIF.

This clone was detected a few times. V gene TRDV1 combines with J gene TRDJ1; TRDD3 matches 8 bases. Germline CDR1 reads TSWWSYY; CDR2 reads QGS. The CDR3 covers 21 residues. V shed 5 bases and J 10 bases; nucleotides not matched to a gene: 33. In nucleotides, the CDR3 is TGTGCTCTTGGGATTTTACCTCTCCCGGAGATCTACGAGGGATACGCGGGTGGACTCATCTTT. Its translation is CALGILPLPEIYEGYAGGLIF.

The J gene call is TRDJ1, but no V gene call exists; the table's D call, TRDD3, was not checked against the DNA. The CDR3 is 17 residues long. CDR3 loop: CALGELWLLGYHGKLIF. The CDR3 region has the DNA TGTGCTCTTGGGGAATTGTGGCTTCTGGGGTACCATGGCAAACTCATCTTT.

V and J are TRDV1 and TRDJ1, with TRDD3 identical over 7 bases. Because TCRdb records no J gene, it was assigned here through a match of the DNA to germline. The CDR3 is 17 amino acids. Germline V gene sequence: CDR1 TSWWSYY, CDR2 QGS. Trimming cost V 8 bases and J 0 bases; bases outside gene matches: 15. The CDR3 loop reads CALIPGWGTSYTDKLIF. The CDR3 DNA reads as TGTGCTCTTATTCCTGGATGGGGGACCTCGTACACCGATAAACTCATCTTT.

This clone was recorded a few times. This chain connects TRDV2 to TRDJ1; 9 positions match TRDD3. The CDR3 runs 16 residues. Trimming removed 3 bases from V and 8 bases from J; junction bases left unmatched: 15. Germline CDR1 is GEAIGNYY and CDR2 is EKD. As DNA, the CDR3 is TGTGCCTGTGACCCTGACCGAACTGGGGGAGAGACGAAACTCATCTTT. Its translation is CACDPDRTGGETKLIF.

The rearrangement uses TRDV1 and TRDJ1, with 7 bases identical to TRDD3. The CDR3 sequence is 22 residues long. Germline V gene lookup returns CDR1 TSWWSYY and CDR2 QGS. V lost 2 bases to trimming and J lost 0 bases; unmatched junction nucleotides: 24. DNA for the CDR3: TGTGCTCTTGGGGAAGAGAGACCTTTAGTACTGGGGCCCTACCCTTACACCGATAAACTCATCTTT. It encodes CALGEERPLVLGPYPYTDKLIF.

This clone appeared a few times. The V and J genes are TRDV1 and TRDJ1, with D perhaps matching TRDD2 (9 bases). V shed 2 bases and J shed 8 bases, with 27 bases lying between them. Germline V gene data show CDR1 as TSWWSYY and CDR2 as QGS. The CDR3 has 18 residues. The CDR3 DNA is TGTGCTCTTGGGGAAGGCCTTCCTACGCGATTGGGGGATGTAAAACTCATCTTT. This translates into CALGEGLPTRLGDVKLIF.

This clone has more than one count but fewer than ten. The rearrangement joins TRDV1 to TRDJ1, with D tentatively TRDD3 (6 bases). V shed 3 bases and J shed 4 bases, with 30 bases lying between them. The CDR3 has 20 amino acids. The V gene's germline CDR1 is TSWWSYY and CDR2 QGS. The CDR3 nucleotides read TGTGCTCTTGGGGAGCCTTACGTACTGGGTCCCTACCTCGGCGGCGATAAACTCATCTTT. This encodes CALGEPYVLGPYLGGDKLIF.

This clone was detected a few times. V is TRDV1 and J is TRDJ1, with D perhaps TRDD2 (6 bases). V lost 2 bases to trimming and J lost 6 bases, with 16 bases between them. The CDR3 totals 15 residues. Per germline, CDR1 TSWWSYY and CDR2 QGS. CDR3 amino acids: CALGEVAFRPYKLIF. DNA for the CDR3: TGTGCTCTTGGGGAAGTGGCCTTCCGCCCCTATAAACTCATCTTT.

V gene TRDV1 combines with J gene TRDJ1, with a tentative D call TRDD3 (5 bases). As TCRdb names no J gene, one was assigned here on the basis of a DNA match to germline. Trimming left V 1 base short and J 3 bases short, with 24 bases between. The germline V gene has CDR1 TSWWSYY and CDR2 QGS. This CDR3 spans 19 amino acids. The CDR3 DNA reads TGTGCTCTTGGGGAACGATCGAGGCACCGGCGGGGAAGAGCCGATAAACTCATCTTT. It encodes CALGERSRHRRGRADKLIF.

In this sample, this clone turned up a few times. This chain uses TRDV1 with TRDJ1; TRDD3 matches 8 bases. After removal of 0 bases from V and 0 bases from J, the junction contained 18 bases not matched to a gene. Germline CDR1 TSWWSYY, CDR2 QGS. CDR3 length equals 21 residues. The chain's CDR3 is CALGELALLGDTWVYTDKLIF. The CDR3 bases are TGTGCTCTTGGGGAACTAGCTCTACTTGGGGATACTTGGGTGTACACCGATAAACTCATCTTT.